This T cell receptor (beta chain) was obtained from a study of Tregs in tolerant kidney transplant recipients. This table comes from immunoSEQ multiplex PCR, and its TCRdb copy is limited to in-frame clones, with some not included. This sample has 75,000 to 80,000 clones; 80% to 95% occur once, and the top ten carry approximately 0.35%. Trimming at V came to 7 bases and at J to 7 bases, leaving 9 bases not matched to a gene. Germline assignment: CDR1 SQVTM and CDR2 ANQGSEA. The CDR3 runs 15 residues. The TCR sequence derives from a human donor who received a combined kidney and bone marrow transplant. The sample consisted of Tregs from blood, taken before the transplant. V is TRBV29-1 and J is TRBJ2-2; 13 positions match TRBD2. The CDR3 is CSARTSGSGNGELFF. DNA for the CDR3: TGCAGCGCCCGGACTAGCGGGAGTGGGAACGGGGAGCTGTTTTTT.